This T cell receptor beta chain was sequenced during a study of T cells in localized non-small cell lung cancer. Study conclusions and caveats: Uninvolved adjacent lung had the highest recorded T cell clonality, with tumor below it. Of the top 100 tumor clones, median roughly 53 were in adjacent lung, approximately 28 among its top 100. The study linked higher blood T cell density to longer overall survival.

Measured with immunoSEQ multiplex PCR; TCRdb has only the in-frame clones, and not every one. The sample lists about 53,000 clones, 65% to 85% occurring once. For this clone: The antigen is not known.

CDR1 and CDR2 (germline): SNHLY, FYNNEI. The ends were cut back, 5 bases at V and 1 base at J, with 7 bases in the middle. The CDR3 is 13 amino acids. The source is a man between 40 and 70 years old with stage III lung adenocarcinoma. This sample comprised peripheral blood mononuclear cells, obtained before any cancer treatment. The chain uses TRBV2 and TRBJ2-3; D is uncertain. The DNA for the CDR3 is TGTGCCAGCAGTCTCGTCCGCACAGATACGCAGTATTTT. It translates to CASSLVRTDTQYF.